This T cell receptor beta chain emerged from a study of blood T cell repertoires in COVID-19. The CDR3 totals 15 residues. V lost 3 bases and J lost 1, with 12 bases in between. CDR1 is MNHEY, CDR2 SMNVEV, per germline (reference sequence). Measured with immunoSEQ multiplex PCR; TCRdb has only the in-frame clones, and not every one. The data contain under 200,000 clones, around 84% of them singletons. The receptor's source is a man aged 25 to 40 with active or convalescent COVID-19. The sequenced sample was peripheral blood. The chain carries TRBV27 and TRBJ1-1; weak D call: TRBD1 (6 bases). CDR3 protein: CASSFGGAWNTEAFF. For the CDR3, the DNA is TGTGCCAGCAGTTTCGGGGGGGCCTGGAACACTGAAGCTTTCTTT.